Listed here are 22 T cell receptor beta chains from one sample, sequenced in a study of post-analysis software for immune sequencing data. Prepared libraries of TCR beta cDNA carried unique molecular identifiers. TCRdb reanalysed the PCR reads using MiXCR and keeps one entry per CDR3 protein. Of 600,000 to 750,000 distinct CDR3 sequences in the sample, approximately 59% were seen once. These receptors' antigens are unknown. Study results and limitations: About 5 TRBV segments occurring more often in patients than controls included TRBV5-6, TRBV5-1 and TRBV20-1.

Input material: blood. Receptor source: a girl aged 2 to 10 with multiple sclerosis.

In its sample, this clonotype was seen once. The chain employs TRBV5-1 and TRBJ2-1; TRBD1 agrees at 11 bases. The CDR3 sequence is 20 residues long. V lost 4 bases to trimming and J lost 8 bases; unmatched junction nucleotides: 23. In germline, CDR1 is SGHRS, CDR2 YFSETQ. This CDR3 is CASSLRPALRGTGGGDEQFF. The CDR3 DNA is TGCGCCAGCAGCCTTCGCCCAGCCCTCAGGGGGACAGGGGGAGGAGATGAGCAGTTCTTC.

The chain employs TRBV5-1 and TRBJ2-1; D remains ambiguous. V was pared by 7 bases and J by 5 bases, with 10 bases between. Germline V gene sequence: CDR1 SGHRS, CDR2 YFSETQ. CDR3 size: 12 residues. CDR3 sequence (DNA): TGCGCCAGCCAGTCGGATCACAATGAGCAGTTCTTC. The encoded protein is CASQSDHNEQFF.

This chain connects TRBV15 to TRBJ2-3, with TRBD1 as a possible D gene (6 bases). The V gene lost 4 bases and the J gene lost 0 bases, with 14 bases spanning the gap. CDR3 length equals 16 residues. Germline-derived CDR1 and CDR2 are LNHNV and YYDKDF (reference sequence). This chain's CDR3 is CATSTPGTPSTDTQYF. Here the CDR3 DNA reads TGTGCCACCAGCACCCCCGGGACACCAAGCACAGATACGCAGTATTTT.

The chain is built from TRBV12-3 or TRBV12-4 and TRBJ1-2; no clear D. This CDR3 contains 15 residues. The V end lost 1 base, the J end lost 7 bases, and 16 bases lay between the germline ends. The CDR3 DNA is TGTGCCAGCAGTTTAGTCGACGGCGACCCTTTTGGCTACACCTTC. It is translated as CASSLVDGDPFGYTF.

The V and J genes are TRBV29-1 and TRBJ2-6; D possibly corresponds to TRBD1 (6 bases). This CDR3 is built from 15 residues. The ends were cut back, 5 bases at V and 2 bases at J, with 13 bases in the middle. CDR1 and CDR2 (germline): SQVTM, ANQGSEA. The CDR3: CSVTPTGPGANVLTF. DNA of the CDR3: TGCAGCGTTACCCCTACAGGGCCTGGGGCCAACGTCCTGACTTTC.

V and J are TRBV3-1 and TRBJ2-5, with unresolved D. The end of the DNA fits TRBJ2-7 better, so the J call may be wrong. The germline gives CDR1 LGHDT, CDR2 YNNKEL (reference sequence). This CDR3 has 15 amino acids. This chain's CDR3 is CASSQDFATHYEQYF. CDR3 sequence (DNA): TGTGCCAGCAGCCAAGATTTTGCTACCCACTACGAGCAGTACTTC.

This clonotype was observed a handful of times. J is TRBJ1-2 and V is TRBV6-4, with D possibly TRBD1 on 5 matching bases. CDR1 MRHNA and CDR2 SNTAGT come from the germline V gene. Trimming left V 3 bases short and J 8 bases short, with 16 bases between. The CDR3 length is 14 residues. CDR3 region: CASSDFPRAEGYTF. CDR3 coding DNA: TGTGCCAGCAGTGATTTCCCCAGGGCGGAAGGCTACACCTTC.

This sequence joins TRBV10-3 and TRBJ1-5, with D unresolved. V was trimmed by 2 bases and J by 6 bases, leaving 11 bases between them. This CDR3 has 14 amino acids. The V gene's germline CDR1 is ENHRY and CDR2 SYGVKD. CDR3: CAISEKREGQPQHF. The DNA of the CDR3 is TGTGCCATCAGTGAGAAAAGGGAAGGTCAGCCCCAGCATTTT.

Concerning this clonotype itself: A read error may account for a junction end that differs from germline. The chain couples TRBV7-2 to TRBJ2-2; possible D gene TRBD1, 6 bases. From germline, CDR1 is SGHTA and CDR2 FQGNSA. This CDR3 contains 14 residues. CDR3 coding DNA: TGTGCCAGCAGCTCAACAGGGAACCCCGGGGAGCTGTTTTTT. Translation: CASSSTGNPGELFF. Variable domain in full (rest from reference TRBV7-2 and TRBJ2-2): GAGVSQSPSNKVTEKGKDVELRCDPISGHTALYWYRQSLGQGLEFLIYFQGNSAPDKSGLPSDRFSAERTGGSVSTLTIQRTQQEDSAVYLCASSSTGNPGELFFGEGSRLTVL.

This clonotype has just one count. This chain connects TRBV5-5 to TRBJ2-5, with 11 bases aligning to TRBD2. Germline V gene lookup returns CDR1 SGHKS and CDR2 YYEKEE (reference sequence). Germline trimming cut 0 bases from V and 5 bases from J; bases unmatched to any gene: 12. The CDR3 is 18 amino acids. Here the CDR3 DNA reads TGTGCCAGCAGCTTGGGGGGCGTAGCGGGAGGGCCGTGGGAGACCCAGTACTTC. This gives the protein CASSLGGVAGGPWETQYF.

The J gene is TRBJ1-6, the V gene TRBV27; no reliable D call. The CDR3 totals 15 residues. Trimming pared 5 bases from V and 7 bases from J, leaving 15 bases between. CDR1 MNHEY and CDR2 SMNVEV come from the germline V gene (reference sequence). The CDR3 DNA is TGTGCCAGCAGTATCCGCCGGGCCACGAATTCACCCCTCCACTTT. Translated, it gives CASSIRRATNSPLHF.

The chain has TRBV5-1 and TRBJ2-7; TRBD1 or TRBD2 may be the D gene (5 bases each). Trimming took off 0 bases at V and 4 bases at J, with 8 bases between the two ends. CDR3 length: 13 residues. From germline, CDR1 is SGHRS and CDR2 YFSETQ. CDR3 nucleotides: TGCGCCAGCAGCTTGGCTTGGGGGTACGAGCAGTACTTC. This sequence encodes CASSLAWGYEQYF.

This clonotype was counted between two and nine times. The chain is built from TRBV11-2 and TRBJ2-1; tentatively, D is TRBD1 (6 bases). V lost 6 bases, J lost 3 bases, and 12 bases lay in between. This CDR3 spans 14 amino acids. CDR1 SGHAT and CDR2 FQNNGV come from the germline V gene. CDR3 in DNA: TGTGCCAGCAGTCAGGGGTCTAACTACAATGAGCAGTTCTTC. Its translation is CASSQGSNYNEQFF.

In this sample, this clonotype turned up a few times. The chain links TRBV5-1 to TRBJ2-1, with TRBD2 matching 12 bases. Germline V gene data show CDR1 as SGHRS and CDR2 as YFSETQ. This CDR3 region has 14 residues. The V gene end was trimmed by 8 bases and the J gene end by 8 bases; junction bases not matched to a gene: 8. CDR3 protein: CASEWTSGTDEQFF. The CDR3 DNA is TGCGCCAGTGAATGGACTAGCGGGACAGATGAGCAGTTCTTC.

V is TRBV6-6 and J is TRBJ2-5, with 8 positions matching TRBD2. CDR1 is MNHNY and CDR2 is SVGAGI in the germline V gene (reference sequence). Germline trimming cut 0 bases from V and 5 bases from J; bases unmatched to any gene: 2. The length of the CDR3 is 14 residues. The CDR3 reads CASSYSRGAETQYF. Written as DNA, the CDR3 is TGTGCCAGCAGTTACTCGCGGGGGGCGGAGACCCAGTACTTC.

The chain employs TRBV2 and TRBJ2-5; a possible D gene is TRBD1 (6 bases). TRBJ2-7 matches the DNA end more closely, so the J call is doubtful. The germline CDR1 and CDR2 sequences are SNHLY and FYNNEI. The CDR3 extends over 14 amino acids. CDR3 sequence (DNA): TGTGCCAGCAGTGGAGACAGGCCTCCCTACGAGCAGTACTTC. This codes for CASSGDRPPYEQYF.

The chain links TRBV6-2 or TRBV6-3 to TRBJ2-3; the match to TRBD2 covers 11 bases. CDR3 length: 18 residues. Unmatched junction bases numbered 10, after V lost 5 bases and J lost 0 bases. Germline V gene data show CDR1 as MNHEY and CDR2 as SVGEGT. CDR3 amino acids: CASSAIGTSGSSTDTQYF. CDR3 nucleotide sequence: TGTGCCAGCAGTGCTATTGGGACTAGCGGTTCTAGCACAGATACGCAGTATTTT.

This clonotype occurred a few times. The rearrangement uses TRBV5-1 and TRBJ1-2; the D gene is possibly TRBD1 (5 bases). V dropped 4 bases and J dropped 8 bases, with 15 bases sitting between them. The CDR3 contains 13 residues. From germline, CDR1 is SGHRS and CDR2 YFSETQ. The CDR3 protein is CASSATLQEGYTF. The CDR3, as DNA: TGCGCCAGCAGCGCTACTTTACAGGAAGGCTACACCTTC.

This clonotype was seen more than once but under ten times. V and J are TRBV5-1 and TRBJ2-1, with 13 bases lining up with TRBD2. The germline gives CDR1 SGHRS, CDR2 YFSETQ. J lost 10 bases, V lost 0 bases, and 4 bases had no gene match. The CDR3 is made up of 15 amino acids. The CDR3 DNA is TGCGCCAGCAGCTTGGCACTAGCGGGAGGGAACGAGCAGTTCTTC. Translated: CASSLALAGGNEQFF.

Of note for this clonotype: The junction and the germline gene differ at one end; a read error may be behind it. CDR3: CAISVLPDRTTYEQYF. The CDR3 coding sequence is TGTGCCATCAGTGTGCTCCCGGACAGGACTACCTACGAACAGTACTTC. V and J are TRBV10-3 and TRBJ2-7; a possible D gene is TRBD1 (7 bases). CDR3 size: 16 residues. The germline V gene encodes CDR1 ENHRY and CDR2 SYGVKD.

In this sample, this clonotype turned up once. This rearrangement joins TRBV4-1 to TRBJ2-3, with D unclear. CDR3 length: 13 amino acids. Looked up from germline, CDR1 is MGHRA and CDR2 is YSYEKL. V was clipped by 3 bases and J by 2 bases, with 6 bases between them. The CDR3 loop is CASSHHLTDTQYF. The CDR3 nucleotides read TGCGCCAGCAGCCATCACCTCACAGATACGCAGTATTTT.

The chain has TRBV7-2 and TRBJ1-2; D unclear. Trimming removed 2 bases from V and 2 bases from J, with 9 bases in between. CDR3 length: 14 residues. From germline, CDR1 is SGHTA and CDR2 FQGNSA. The CDR3 DNA follows: TGTGCCAGCAGCTTAACGCGAGGGAACTATGGCTACACCTTC. Residues: CASSLTRGNYGYTF.